The next 24 T cell receptor beta chains were all read from a single sample in a study of blood T cells in healthy people across ages. Next came a second PCR, run for about 7 to 12 cycles, which used a sample-barcoded 5' primer along with a J-beta primer mix. From the 5' RACE reads, TCRdb called clonotypes with MiXCR, one entry per CDR3 protein. The repertoire holds 1.8 million or so distinct CDR3 sequences, with roughly 43% as singletons. Sequencing input: blood. These receptors were obtained from a human donor in good health.

The chain is built from TRBV4-3 and TRBJ2-3; 8 bases line up with TRBD2. Germline CDR1 reads LGHNA; CDR2 reads YSLEER. V was pared by 0 bases and J by 4 bases, with 3 bases of the junction left unmatched. The CDR3 contains 15 residues. The CDR3 reads CASSQDKRGSDTQYF. The DNA of the CDR3 is TGCGCCAGCAGCCAAGATAAGCGGGGGTCAGATACGCAGTATTTT.

This rearrangement joins TRBV5-1 to TRBJ2-3; D uncertain. The V end lost 2 bases, the J end lost 4 bases, and 11 bases lay between the germline ends. This CDR3 has 14 amino acids. The germline gives CDR1 SGHRS, CDR2 YFSETQ. This CDR3 is CASSFVVGPDTQYF. CDR3 DNA sequence: TGCGCCAGCAGCTTCGTGGTAGGCCCAGATACGCAGTATTTT.

This clonotype was detected only a few times. The chain uses TRBV7-6 and TRBJ2-1; D is undetermined. The CDR3 sequence is 16 residues long. V was cut by 6 bases and J by 12 bases, with 27 bases left in between. Per germline, CDR1 SGHVS and CDR2 FNYEAQ. Here the CDR3 DNA reads TGTGCCAGCAGTCTAGGAGTCGGCTGGGCCCGTGGTGCGCAGTTCTTC. It translates to CASSLGVGWARGAQFF.

The V and J genes are TRBV4-1 and TRBJ1-1; D call uncertain. Germline CDR1 is MGHRA and CDR2 is YSYEKL. The V end was cut by 4 bases, the J end by 0 bases, with 12 bases between. CDR3 length: 15 amino acids. The DNA for the CDR3 is TGCGCCAGCAGCCCATCCTCAGTAATGAACACTGAAGCTTTCTTT. The encoded protein is CASSPSSVMNTEAFF.

The chain links TRBV6-2 or TRBV6-3 to TRBJ1-1; a possible D gene is TRBD1 (6 bases). This CDR3 has 14 amino acids. The V end lost 6 bases, the J end lost 1 base, and 12 bases lay between the germline ends. The V gene's germline CDR1 is MNHEY and CDR2 SVGEGT. Here the CDR3 DNA reads TGTGCCAGCAGATCCGGGACACCGAACACTGAAGCTTTCTTT. Amino acid sequence: CASRSGTPNTEAFF.

The rearrangement joins TRBV7-2 to TRBJ1-2; D is ambiguous. Germline lookup yields CDR1 SGHTA and CDR2 FQGNSA. Trimming took off 2 bases at V and 3 bases at J, with 13 bases between the two ends. This CDR3 region has 15 residues. CDR3 region: CASSLCSGSDYGYTF. DNA for the CDR3: TGTGCCAGCAGCTTATGTTCAGGATCGGACTATGGCTACACCTTC.

V and J are TRBV5-1 and TRBJ2-3; perhaps TRBD2 as D (6 bases). The CDR3 consists of 14 residues. V lost 4 bases and J lost 0, with 9 bases in between. Looked up from germline, CDR1 is SGHRS and CDR2 is YFSETQ. The DNA for the CDR3 is TGCGCCAGCAGCGAGGGGACTAGCACAGATACGCAGTATTTT. Translation: CASSEGTSTDTQYF.

Comments on this clonotype: A much larger clone lies one base from this, so it may be a read error. CDR3 residues: CASSQDPRGTDTQCF. CDR3 DNA sequence: TGCGCCAGCAGCCAAGATCCGCGTGGCACAGATACGCAGTGTTTT. The chain combines TRBV4-3 with TRBJ2-3; no firm D call. The CDR3 totals 15 residues. The germline CDR1 and CDR2 sequences are LGHNA and YSLEER.

This chain joins TRBV18 and TRBJ2-4; D is undetermined. The J call is in doubt because the DNA end fits TRBJ2-7 better. The CDR3 is 13 residues long. Per the germline V gene, CDR1 is KGHSH and CDR2 is LQKENI. Here the CDR3 DNA reads TGTGCCAGCTCACCAATCCGCGTCTACGAGCAGTACTTC. Translating gives CASSPIRVYEQYF.

The chain employs TRBV12-3 or TRBV12-4 and TRBJ2-2, with D tentatively TRBD1 or TRBD2 (5 bases each). This CDR3 region has 15 residues. With 6 bases removed from V and 0 bases from J, the gap between germline ends came to 11 bases. CDR3 sequence reads: CASSWGRPNTGELFF. The CDR3 DNA follows: TGTGCCAGCAGCTGGGGACGGCCGAACACCGGGGAGCTGTTTTTT.

The chain has TRBV7-3 and TRBJ2-3; 11 nucleotides line up with TRBD1. Germline values: CDR1 SGHTA, CDR2 FQGTGA. The V and J ends lost 5 bases and 5 bases, in that order; junction bases with no gene match: 6. The CDR3 has 15 residues. The CDR3 loop reads CASSLQGQGGDTQYF. The DNA for the CDR3 is TGTGCCAGCAGCCTACAGGGACAGGGGGGAGATACGCAGTATTTT.

Regarding this clonotype: A read error is possible here, since a much larger clone lies one base away. In nucleotides, the CDR3 is TGTGCCAGCAGTCCGGAAGGGACTTACCATGGCTACACCTTC. Protein: CASSPEGTYHGYTF. This chain joins TRBV6-6 and TRBJ1-2, with a tentative D call TRBD1 (5 bases). Per the germline V gene, CDR1 is MNHNY and CDR2 is SVGAGI (reference sequence). V was clipped by 5 bases and J by 6 bases, with 16 bases between them. CDR3 length: 14 amino acids.

This chain links TRBV7-2 with TRBJ2-5, with a weak D call TRBD2 (5 bases). The germline V gene has CDR1 SGHTA and CDR2 FQGNSA. The CDR3 has 13 amino acids. Deletions cut 5 bases from V and 9 bases from J, with 16 bases between. This CDR3 reads CASSPPALGAQYF. As DNA, the CDR3 is TGTGCCAGCAGCCCCCCGGCCCTCGGGGCCCAGTACTTC.

This rearrangement joins TRBV7-3 to TRBJ1-1; 7 bases align to TRBD1. CDR1 is SGHTA, CDR2 FQGTGA, per germline. The CDR3 has 14 amino acids. V was clipped by 5 bases and J by 3 bases; unmatched bases: 6. For the CDR3, the DNA is TGTGCCAGCAGCCCACAGGGGCTGCACACTGAAGCTTTCTTT. This encodes CASSPQGLHTEAFF. Filled out from reference TRBV7-3 and TRBJ1-1, the complete variable domain reads GAGVSQTPSNKVTEKGKYVELRCDPISGHTALYWYRQSLGQGPEFLIYFQGTGAADDSGLPNDRFFAVRPEGSVSTLKIQRTERGDSAVYLCASSPQGLHTEAFFGQGTRLTVV.

This clonotype was seen only a few times. CDR3 region: CASSLQTIHNEKLFF. The CDR3, as DNA: TGTGCCAGCAGCTTACAGACAATACATAATGAAAAACTGTTTTTT. The chain has TRBV7-9 and TRBJ1-4; unclear D gene. V lost 2 bases and J lost 4, with 11 bases in between. CDR1 and CDR2 (germline): SEHNR, FQNEAQ (reference sequence). The CDR3 is 15 residues long.

This clonotype turned up a few times. V usage is TRBV12-3 or TRBV12-4 and J usage is TRBJ2-4, with 13 bases fitting TRBD2. The end of the DNA is better explained by TRBJ2-7, so the J call may be wrong. The CDR3 extends over 15 amino acids. The chain's CDR3 is CASSSPGTSGDEQYF. The CDR3 nucleotides read TGTGCCAGCAGTTCCCCCGGGACTAGCGGGGACGAGCAGTACTTC.

The rearrangement links TRBV4-1 to TRBJ1-2; 9 bases line up with TRBD1. J gave up 3 bases and V 2 bases, and 4 bases lay outside the gene matches. This CDR3 has 15 residues. CDR1 MGHRA and CDR2 YSYEKL come from the germline V gene. The CDR3 reads CASSQRRQGDYGYTF. The CDR3, as DNA: TGCGCCAGCAGCCAACGTCGACAGGGGGACTATGGCTACACCTTC.

The chain combines TRBV25-1 with TRBJ1-2, with 7 bases fitting TRBD1. Per germline, CDR1 MGHDK and CDR2 SYGVNS. The CDR3 spans 15 residues. The V gene end was trimmed by 2 bases and the J gene end by 3 bases; junction bases not matched to a gene: 6. CDR3 nucleotide sequence: TGTGCCAGCAGTGAACAGGGGGGGCCGGACTATGGCTACACCTTC. It codes for CASSEQGGPDYGYTF.

The gene calls are TRBV6-1 and TRBJ2-4, with 9 bases aligning to TRBD2. The germline V gene encodes CDR1 MNHNS and CDR2 SASEGT. V shed 3 bases, J shed 15 bases, and the junction held 9 bases outside the gene matches. This CDR3 is 13 amino acids long. This CDR3 reads CASSEHPGTSLYF. The CDR3 coding sequence is TGTGCCAGCAGTGAGCATCCCGGGACTAGCCTGTACTTC.

At least ten counts were recorded for this clonotype. The rearrangement links TRBV7-2 to TRBJ2-3, with TRBD1 identical over 7 bases. The germline CDR1 and CDR2 sequences are SGHTA and FQGNSA. V dropped 5 bases and J dropped 0; count of bases not matched to a gene: 5. This CDR3 comprises 15 residues. The CDR3 here is CASSPPGGSTDTQYF. For the CDR3, the DNA is TGTGCCAGCAGCCCACCAGGGGGAAGCACAGATACGCAGTATTTT.

V usage is TRBV4-2 and J usage is TRBJ2-5; a possible D gene is TRBD2 (7 bases). V lost 3 bases, J lost 4 bases, and 27 bases lay in between. CDR1 and CDR2 from the germline V gene are LGHNA and YNFKEQ. The CDR3 consists of 19 residues. The CDR3: CASSHTLEGLVGGGETQYF. For the CDR3, the DNA is TGTGCCAGCAGCCACACGCTTGAAGGACTAGTGGGGGGCGGAGAGACCCAGTACTTC.

The V gene is TRBV4-3, the J gene TRBJ1-2; no clear D gene. CDR3 size: 15 residues. From germline, CDR1 is LGHNA and CDR2 YSLEER. V dropped 3 bases and J dropped 0 bases, with 11 bases sitting between them. The CDR3 bases are TGCGCCAGCAGCCAGTACAGCCTAGCTAACTATGGCTACACCTTC. This sequence encodes CASSQYSLANYGYTF.

This clonotype has a handful of counts. The gene calls are TRBV20-1 and TRBJ2-3; TRBD1 matches at 8 bases. Losses at the gene ends were 3 bases for V and 0 bases for J; bases not matched to a gene: 14. The CDR3 is 18 amino acids. Germline V gene lookup returns CDR1 DFQATT and CDR2 SNEGSKA (reference sequence). CDR3: CSASGDQGALASTDTQYF. The CDR3 DNA is TGCAGTGCTAGTGGAGATCAGGGGGCTCTAGCTAGCACAGATACGCAGTATTTT.

The V call is TRBV7-8, the J call TRBJ1-2; TRBD1 aligns across 7 bases. This CDR3 is built from 15 residues. V was pared by 5 bases and J by 3 bases, with 9 bases of the junction left unmatched. Germline-derived CDR1 and CDR2 are SGHVS and FQNEAQ. This chain's CDR3 is CASSTATGSDYGYTF. In DNA, the CDR3 is TGTGCCAGCAGCACGGCGACAGGGTCTGACTATGGCTACACCTTC.